Below, 27 T cell receptor beta chains from the same sample are listed, as sequenced in a study of cytomegalovirus exposure and HLA in healthy donors. The PCR had 60 Vbeta and 13 Jbeta primers. Here immunoSEQ multiplex PCR was the method, and the copy in TCRdb shows in-frame clones only, minus some. The sample has 120,000 or so clones, approximately 84% seen once. Sequenced: PBMCs. The receptors were gathered from a man between 18 and 29 years old in good health and CMV-seropositive.

The V call is TRBV4-1, the J call TRBJ2-7; D might be TRBD1 (5 bases). The V end lost 4 bases, the J end lost 0 bases, and 16 bases lay between the germline ends. Germline CDR1 MGHRA, CDR2 YSYEKL. The CDR3 is 16 amino acids. The CDR3: CASSLRQTVSSYEQYF. CDR3 sequence (DNA): TGCGCCAGCAGCCTTAGACAGACAGTAAGCTCCTACGAGCAGTACTTC.

In this sample, this clone turned up a few times. This chain joins TRBV4-1 and TRBJ1-1, with D uncertain. The CDR3 is 14 residues long. The germline V gene encodes CDR1 MGHRA and CDR2 YSYEKL. The V end lost 1 base, the J end lost 4 bases, and 10 bases lay between the germline ends. The CDR3 nucleotides read TGCGCCAGCAGCCAAGTCGTGCGGGGCACTGAAGCTTTCTTT. The encoded protein is CASSQVVRGTEAFF.

V is TRBV27 and J is TRBJ2-1, with D perhaps matching TRBD2 (5 bases). Germline values: CDR1 MNHEY, CDR2 SMNVEV (reference sequence). V was trimmed by 3 bases and J by 10 bases, leaving 7 bases between them. The CDR3 sequence is 11 residues long. CDR3 sequence reads: CASSFGEEQFF. CDR3 DNA: TGTGCCAGCAGTTTCGGGGAAGAGCAGTTCTTC.

This sequence joins TRBV5-4 and TRBJ1-3; D may be TRBD1 (5 bases). Trimming removed 2 bases at V and 4 bases at J, with 10 bases between. The CDR3 has 14 amino acids. Germline values: CDR1 SGHNT, CDR2 YYREEE (reference sequence). The CDR3 DNA sequence: TGTGCCAGCAGCTTAAGGGACTACGGAAACACCATATATTTT. Its translation: CASSLRDYGNTIYF. The variable domain in full, with the rest retrieved from reference TRBV5-4 and TRBJ1-3, is ETGVTQSPTHLIKTRGQQVTLRCSSQSGHNTVSWYQQALGQGPQFIFQYYREEENGRGNFPPRFSGLQFPNYSSELNVNALELDDSALYLCASSLRDYGNTIYFGEGSWLTVV.

This chain links TRBV29-1 with TRBJ1-6; D remains ambiguous. Trimming removed 6 bases at V and 16 bases at J, with 16 bases between. The CDR3 is 11 amino acids. Germline V gene data show CDR1 as SQVTM and CDR2 as ANQGSEA. The CDR3 DNA reads TGCAGCGTCGTCGACACCGGATCTCTCCACTTT. This gives the protein CSVVDTGSLHF.

This clone was seen once. The chain is built from TRBV19 and TRBJ1-2; 8 bases match TRBD1. Germline CDR1 and CDR2: LNHDA and SQIVND (reference sequence). This CDR3 spans 13 amino acids. The V and J ends lost 7 bases and 5 bases, in that order; junction bases with no gene match: 6. CDR3 nucleotides: TGTGCCAGTATCGGGACAGGCGGTTATGGCTACACCTTC. This translates into CASIGTGGYGYTF.

This chain uses TRBV10-3 with TRBJ1-1; D is perhaps TRBD1 (6 bases). With 7 bases removed from V and 6 bases from J, the gap between germline ends came to 21 bases. The germline V gene encodes CDR1 ENHRY and CDR2 SYGVKD. The CDR3 is made up of 15 amino acids. This CDR3 reads CAITTAGAEGAEAFF. Here the CDR3 DNA reads TGTGCCATCACTACGGCAGGGGCCGAGGGGGCTGAAGCTTTCTTT.

This chain uses TRBV5-4 with TRBJ2-1, with 8 bases identical to TRBD2. CDR1 is SGHNT and CDR2 is YYREEE in the germline V gene (reference sequence). V gave up 0 bases and J gave up 2 bases; unmatched junction bases: 7. This CDR3 contains 17 residues. CDR3 in DNA: TGTGCCAGCAGCTTGGAAACAGGGACTAGTGCCTACAATGAGCAGTTCTTC. It translates to CASSLETGTSAYNEQFF.

The chain combines TRBV5-1 with TRBJ2-6, with 9 bases lining up with TRBD1. V lost 5 bases, J lost 0 bases, and 3 bases stayed unmatched. Germline assignment: CDR1 SGHRS and CDR2 YFSETQ. The length of the CDR3 is 16 residues. The CDR3 spells CASRGQGDSGANVLTF. CDR3 nucleotide sequence: TGCGCCAGCAGGGGACAGGGAGACTCTGGGGCCAACGTCCTGACTTTC. Together with reference TRBV5-1 and TRBJ2-6, the CDR3 gives the full variable domain: KAGVTQTPRYLIKTRGQQVTLSCSPISGHRSVSWYQQTPGQGLQFLFEYFSETQRNKGNFPGRFSGRQFSNSRSEMNVSTLELGDSALYLCASRGQGDSGANVLTFGAGSRLTVL.

The J gene is TRBJ2-7, the V gene TRBV5-1; weak D call: TRBD1 (5 bases). Trimming stripped 4 bases from V and 4 bases from J, with 12 bases between. CDR3 length: 13 amino acids. CDR1 and CDR2 from the germline V gene are SGHRS and YFSETQ. CDR3 DNA sequence: TGCGCCAGCAGCCTTCGACAGACGTACGAGCAGTACTTC. It translates to CASSLRQTYEQYF.

The gene calls are TRBV5-8 and TRBJ1-4, with TRBD1 as a possible D gene (6 bases). The CDR3 runs 15 residues. The germline gives CDR1 SGHTS, CDR2 YDEGEE. V was shortened by 4 bases and J by 0 bases, with 10 bases between the two germline ends. The CDR3 DNA reads as TGTGCCAGCAGCACGAACAGGGCAACTAATGAAAAACTGTTTTTT. It encodes CASSTNRATNEKLFF.

V is TRBV14 and J is TRBJ1-2; possible D gene TRBD1, 6 bases. CDR1 is SGHDN and CDR2 is FVKESK in the germline V gene. The CDR3 spans 13 residues. The V end lost 4 bases, the J end lost 2 bases, and 8 bases lay between the germline ends. Here the CDR3 reads CASSPGQNYGYTF. CDR3 sequence (DNA): TGTGCCAGCAGCCCCGGACAGAACTATGGCTACACCTTC.

This clone showed up just a few times. The chain couples TRBV7-6 to TRBJ1-5; TRBD1 aligns across 8 bases. CDR3 length: 14 amino acids. V lost 3 bases, J lost 7 bases, and 5 bases stayed unmatched. Looked up from germline, CDR1 is SGHVS and CDR2 is FNYEAQ. DNA of the CDR3: TGTGCCAGCAGCTTTCAGGGGGCCGGACAGCCCCAGCATTTT. Translated: CASSFQGAGQPQHF.

In this sample, this clone turned up a few times. The V and J genes are TRBV7-2 and TRBJ1-2; D is perhaps TRBD1 (5 bases). This CDR3 contains 15 residues. Looked up from germline, CDR1 is SGHTA and CDR2 is FQGNSA. Trimming stripped 4 bases from V and 4 bases from J, with 16 bases between. CDR3 region: CASSSQLGGTYGYTF. The CDR3 DNA sequence: TGTGCCAGCAGCTCCCAATTGGGGGGGACCTATGGCTACACCTTC.

This clone has a handful of counts. The V call is TRBV5-6, the J call TRBJ2-1; D is uncertain. From germline, CDR1 is SGHDT and CDR2 YYEEEE. V was cut by 4 bases and J by 4 bases, with 3 bases left in between. This CDR3 is built from 11 residues. The CDR3 DNA is TGTGCCAGCAGCGAGTACAATGAGCAGTTCTTC. It codes for CASSEYNEQFF.

The chain has TRBV14 and TRBJ2-1, with unresolved D. Between the trimmed V and J ends, which lost 5 bases and 7 bases, there was a span of 6 bases. This CDR3 region has 11 residues. Per germline, CDR1 SGHDN and CDR2 FVKESK. The CDR3 protein is CASSYTNEQFF. The CDR3 DNA follows: TGTGCCAGCAGCTACACAAATGAGCAGTTCTTC. The full variable domain, its missing parts supplied by reference TRBV14 and TRBJ2-1, is EAGVTQFPSHSVIEKGQTVTLRCDPISGHDNLYWYRRVMGKEIKFLLHFVKESKQDESGMPNNRFLAERTGGTYSTLKVQPAELEDSGVYFCASSYTNEQFFGPGTRLTVL.

The V gene is TRBV6-1, the J gene TRBJ1-2; 9 bases line up with TRBD1. Germline values: CDR1 MNHNS, CDR2 SASEGT. CDR3 size: 15 residues. Trimming at V came to 4 bases and at J to 4 bases, leaving 7 bases not matched to a gene. Here the CDR3 DNA reads TGTGCCAGCAGTGGATCGGACAGGGGCGCCTATGGCTACACCTTC. Translated: CASSGSDRGAYGYTF.

This clone was seen only once. J is TRBJ2-1 and V is TRBV27; TRBD1 might be the D (6 bases). V was trimmed by 7 bases and J by 5 bases, leaving 15 bases between them. Germline V gene lookup returns CDR1 MNHEY and CDR2 SMNVEV (reference sequence). The CDR3 has 14 residues. CDR3 loop: CASKRGYGDNEQFF. CDR3 bases: TGTGCCAGCAAGAGGGGGTATGGGGACAATGAGCAGTTCTTC.

This chain links TRBV18 with TRBJ2-7; 10 bases are a match to TRBD2. V shed 5 bases, J shed 5 bases, and the junction held 3 bases outside the gene matches. This CDR3 spans 13 amino acids. Germline loops: CDR1 KGHSH, CDR2 LQKENI. In DNA, the CDR3 is TGTGCCAGCTCAACTAGCGGGATCCACGAGCAGTACTTC. This sequence encodes CASSTSGIHEQYF.

V usage is TRBV2 and J usage is TRBJ1-4; no definite D call. This CDR3 comprises 15 residues. Germline CDR1 SNHLY, CDR2 FYNNEI. V lost 2 bases and J lost 0, with 7 bases in between. The CDR3 reads CASSESVSTNEKLFF. As DNA, the CDR3 is TGTGCCAGCAGTGAATCGGTTTCAACTAATGAAAAACTGTTTTTT.

V and J are TRBV19 and TRBJ1-2; D unresolved. Germline lookup yields CDR1 LNHDA and CDR2 SQIVND (reference sequence). V dropped 0 bases and J dropped 5 bases, with 16 bases sitting between them. This CDR3 spans 16 amino acids. Written as DNA, the CDR3 is TGTGCCAGTAGTATAGACAGGACTGCGGTGGGGTATGGCTACACCTTC. Amino acids: CASSIDRTAVGYGYTF.

This chain connects TRBV6-4 to TRBJ1-1; D perhaps matches TRBD1 (6 bases). The CDR3 has 13 amino acids. The V gene's germline CDR1 is MRHNA and CDR2 SNTAGT. V was pared by 3 bases and J by 1 base, with 6 bases between. CDR3 DNA sequence: TGTGCCAGCAGTGAGGGGGCGAACACTGAAGCTTTCTTT. It yields the protein CASSEGANTEAFF.

The chain recombines TRBV5-6 with TRBJ2-2; TRBD2 is a possible D gene (6 bases). The CDR3 spans 15 residues. Germline assignment: CDR1 SGHDT and CDR2 YYEEEE. Trimming cost V 4 bases and J 1 base, with 11 bases left between them. The CDR3 DNA reads TGTGCCAGCAGCCTGGGACTGGTGAACACCGGGGAGCTGTTTTTT. Amino acid sequence: CASSLGLVNTGELFF.

The CDR3 nucleotides are TGTGCCAGCAGCTCAATACTCGGGCCTAGCGGGGGGAAAGAGCAGTTCTTC. This encodes CASSSILGPSGGKEQFF. This chain uses TRBV11-2 with TRBJ2-1, with 11 bases matching TRBD2. Germline loops: CDR1 SGHAT, CDR2 FQNNGV. The CDR3 totals 17 residues. V lost 4 bases, J lost 10 bases, and 15 bases stayed unmatched.

This chain joins TRBV10-3 and TRBJ1-3, with D hard to call. V shed 6 bases and J shed 0 bases, with 9 bases lying between them. Germline assignment: CDR1 ENHRY and CDR2 SYGVKD. The CDR3 loop spans 14 amino acids. The CDR3: CAISYRGSGNTIYF. DNA of the CDR3: TGTGCCATCAGCTATCGTGGCTCTGGAAACACCATATATTTT.

V usage is TRBV19 and J usage is TRBJ2-7; a possible D gene is TRBD1 (6 bases). Deletions cut 1 base from V and 1 base from J, with 11 bases between. Germline CDR1 reads LNHDA; CDR2 reads SQIVND (reference sequence). The CDR3 covers 15 residues. The CDR3, as DNA: TGTGCCAGTAGTATAGTGGGGGCCGGATCCTACGAGCAGTACTTC. Translation gives CASSIVGAGSYEQYF.

A remark on this clone: With a much larger clone just one base away, this may be a read error. V is TRBV30 and J is TRBJ2-1; D perhaps matches TRBD2 (6 bases). The CDR3 is 14 residues long. V was pared by 3 bases and J by 6 bases, with 15 bases between. CDR1 is GTSNPN, CDR2 SVGIG, per germline (reference sequence). The CDR3 DNA is TGTGCCTGGAGGAGACCGGGACTTTCCAATGAGCAGTTCTTC. Translation gives CAWRRPGLSNEQFF.